The rows below give T cell receptor beta chains drawn from one sample of a study of blood T cell repertoires in COVID-19. Assay: immunoSEQ multiplex PCR; the TCRdb copy retains only in-frame clones and omits some. The table has approximately 150,000 clones, 85% to 90% seen once; the top ten hold around 6.1%. Source material: peripheral blood. These receptors were obtained from a man older than 75 with acute or convalescent COVID-19. CDR3s include the opening cysteine and the closing phenylalanine or tryptophan. The D gene is left open where the match is weak. Rows give clone size only sometimes, using once, few, many, or a class for an expanded clone.

TRBD2	TRBJ2-1	.	TRBV15	CATSRDLGAGGYNEQFF	TGTGCCACCAGCAGAGATCTTGGAGCGGGGGGGTACAATGAGCAGTTCTTC
TRBD1	TRBJ1-5	.	TRBV7-9	CASSTDRGSQPQHF	TGTGCCAGCAGTACCGACAGGGGTAGTCAGCCCCAGCATTTT
.	TRBJ1-1	.	TRBV5-1	CASSLVPSLNTEAFF	TGCGCCAGCAGCTTGGTCCCGAGCCTGAACACTGAAGCTTTCTTT
TRBD1	TRBJ1-2	.	TRBV10-3	CAIRTTGGDYGYTF	TGTGCCATCAGGACTACAGGGGGCGACTATGGCTACACCTTC
.	TRBJ1-1	.	TRBV19	CASSTITGFTEAFF	TGTGCCAGTAGTACGATAACAGGGTTTACTGAAGCTTTCTTT
TRBD1	TRBJ2-1	.	TRBV7-7	CASSLGQGNEQFF	TGTGCTAGCAGCCTTGGACAGGGCAATGAGCAGTTCTTC
.	TRBJ2-1	.	TRBV18	CASSPLASSYNEQFF	TGTGCCAGCTCACCTTTAGCAAGCTCCTACAATGAGCAGTTCTTC
.	TRBJ1-3	.	TRBV9	CASSVGWQSSGNTIYF	TGTGCCAGCAGCGTAGGTTGGCAGTCCTCTGGAAACACCATATATTTT
.	TRBJ2-3	.	TRBV18	CASSPPTGAPDTQYF	TGTGCCAGCTCACCACCGACGGGAGCCCCCGATACGCAGTATTTT
TRBD2	TRBJ2-7	.	TRBV7-3	CASSLLAGESEQYF	TGTGCCAGCAGCTTACTGGCGGGAGAAAGTGAGCAGTACTTC
.	TRBJ1-1	.	TRBV11-2	CASSSLGHLGAFF	TGTGCCAGCAGCTCCCTTGGACACCTTGGGGCTTTCTTT
.	TRBJ2-2	.	TRBV7-9	CASRGQNTGELFF	TGTGCCAGCAGAGGACAGAACACCGGGGAGCTGTTTTTT
TRBD1	TRBJ2-1	.	TRBV5-1	CASSSGQGALNEQFF	TGCGCCAGCAGCTCGGGACAGGGGGCGCTTAATGAGCAGTTCTTC
.	TRBJ1-4	.	TRBV5-1	CASSRETAGVGEKLFF	TGCGCCAGCAGCCGCGAAACGGCAGGGGTGGGTGAAAAACTGTTTTTT
TRBD2	TRBJ2-1	few	TRBV5-1	CASSRTSAAYNEQFF	TGCGCCAGCAGCCGGACTAGCGCGGCCTACAATGAGCAGTTCTTC
TRBD1	TRBJ1-1	.	TRBV24-1	CATMNRGNTEAFF	TGTGCCACCATGAACAGGGGGAACACTGAAGCTTTCTTT
TRBD2	TRBJ2-5	.	TRBV2	CASRVGLAGGLQETQYF	TGTGCCAGCAGAGTGGGACTAGCGGGGGGGCTCCAAGAGACCCAGTACTTC
.	TRBJ2-1	.	TRBV11-3	CASSLPPRYPPNEQFF	TGTGCCAGCAGCTTACCGCCACGCTACCCACCCAATGAGCAGTTCTTC
TRBD2	TRBJ2-2	.	TRBV11-2	CASSLRAGNTGELFF	TGTGCCAGCAGCTTAAGAGCGGGAAATACCGGGGAGCTGTTTTTT
TRBD1	TRBJ2-7	.	TRBV5-1	CASSPGQATMSYEQYF	TGCGCCAGCAGCCCGGGACAGGCTACCATGTCCTACGAGCAGTACTTC
TRBD2	TRBJ2-5	.	TRBV5-4	CASSLGTQRGGETQYF	TGTGCCAGCAGCTTGGGGACCCAGCGGGGGGGAGAGACCCAGTACTTC
.	TRBJ2-5	.	TRBV10-3	CAISAGETQYF	TGTGCCATCAGTGCAGGGGAGACCCAGTACTTC
.	TRBJ2-7	.	TRBV28	CASSLGDSSYEQYF	TGTGCCAGCAGTTTAGGGGACTCTTCCTACGAGCAGTACTTC
.	TRBJ1-5	.	TRBV27	CASGRPGNQPQHF	TGTGCCTCAGGCCGTCCGGGGAATCAGCCCCAGCATTTT
.	TRBJ2-3	.	TRBV5-8	CASRILRVDTQYF	TGTGCCAGCAGGATCTTGCGGGTAGATACGCAGTATTTT
.	TRBJ2-1	once	TRBV15	CATSRDKQGRNEQFF	TGTGCCACCAGCAGAGATAAACAGGGGAGGAATGAGCAGTTCTTC
.	TRBJ1-6	.	TRBV27	CASREGRSSSPLHF	TGTGCCAGCAGGGAGGGCCGGTCTTCTTCACCCCTCCACTTT
TRBD1	TRBJ1-2	.	TRBV4-1	CASSQPAAGTGTIGYTF	TGCGCCAGCAGCCAACCCGCAGCAGGGACAGGGACAATTGGCTACACCTTC
TRBD1	TRBJ1-5	.	TRBV12-5	CASGFSYRDRSAWCSQPQHF	TGTGCTAGTGGTTTTTCATACCGGGACAGGTCAGCTTGGTGTTCTCAGCCCCAGCATTTT
.	TRBJ2-2	.	TRBV29-1	CSVGPSVGRGELFF	TGCAGCGTTGGCCCCTCCGTGGGCCGCGGGGAGCTGTTTTTT